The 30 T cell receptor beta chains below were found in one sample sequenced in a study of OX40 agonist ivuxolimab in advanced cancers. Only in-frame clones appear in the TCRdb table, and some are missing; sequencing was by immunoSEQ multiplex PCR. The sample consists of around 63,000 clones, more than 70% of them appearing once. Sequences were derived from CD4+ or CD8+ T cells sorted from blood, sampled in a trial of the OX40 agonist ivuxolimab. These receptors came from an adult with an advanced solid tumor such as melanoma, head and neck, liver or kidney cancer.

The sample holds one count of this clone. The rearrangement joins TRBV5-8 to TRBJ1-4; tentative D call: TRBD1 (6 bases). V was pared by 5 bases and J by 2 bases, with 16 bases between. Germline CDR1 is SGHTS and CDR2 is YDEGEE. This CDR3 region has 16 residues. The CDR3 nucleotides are TGTGCCAGCAGTACCGGCACAGGGTCCACTAATGAAAAACTGTTTTTT. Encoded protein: CASSTGTGSTNEKLFF.

The CDR3 DNA sequence: TGTGCCACCAGCCCCGGTGGGCAGAACTATGGCTACACCTTC. This sequence encodes CATSPGGQNYGYTF. This sequence joins TRBV15 and TRBJ1-2; D remains ambiguous. This CDR3 is built from 14 residues. V was clipped by 5 bases and J by 2 bases, with 12 bases between them. In germline, CDR1 is LNHNV, CDR2 YYDKDF (reference sequence). Using reference TRBV15 and TRBJ1-2 for the parts outside the CDR3, the full variable domain is DAMVIQNPRYQVTQFGKPVTLSCSQTLNHNVMYWYQQKSSQAPKLLFHYYDKDFNNEADTPDNFQSRRPNTSFCFLDIRSPGLGDTAMYLCATSPGGQNYGYTFGSGTRLTVV.

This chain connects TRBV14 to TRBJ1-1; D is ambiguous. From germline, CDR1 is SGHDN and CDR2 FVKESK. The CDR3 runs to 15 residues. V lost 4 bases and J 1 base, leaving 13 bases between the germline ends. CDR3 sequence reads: CASSRHGLRNTEAFF. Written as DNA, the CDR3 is TGTGCCAGCAGCCGCCATGGACTGCGGAACACTGAAGCTTTCTTT.

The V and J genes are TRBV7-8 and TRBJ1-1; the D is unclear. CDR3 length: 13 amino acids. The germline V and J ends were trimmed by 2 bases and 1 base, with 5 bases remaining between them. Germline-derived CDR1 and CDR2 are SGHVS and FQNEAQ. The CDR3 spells CASSLRQNTEAFF. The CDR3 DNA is TGTGCCAGCAGCTTACGGCAGAACACTGAAGCTTTCTTT.

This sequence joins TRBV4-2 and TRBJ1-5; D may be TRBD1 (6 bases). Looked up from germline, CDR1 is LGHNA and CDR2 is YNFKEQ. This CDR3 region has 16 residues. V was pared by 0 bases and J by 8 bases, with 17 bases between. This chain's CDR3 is CASSQDLGGGLEPQHF. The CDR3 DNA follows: TGTGCCAGCAGCCAAGATTTAGGGGGAGGACTGGAGCCCCAGCATTTT.

The CDR3 protein is CASSPVTGSYNEQFF. The CDR3 DNA follows: TGTGCCAGTAGTCCGGTGACGGGGTCCTACAATGAGCAGTTCTTC. V gene TRBV19 combines with J gene TRBJ2-1; possibly TRBD2 for D (5 bases). In germline, CDR1 is LNHDA, CDR2 SQIVND (reference sequence). The CDR3 loop spans 15 amino acids. The V end was cut by 5 bases, the J end by 1 base, with 12 bases between.

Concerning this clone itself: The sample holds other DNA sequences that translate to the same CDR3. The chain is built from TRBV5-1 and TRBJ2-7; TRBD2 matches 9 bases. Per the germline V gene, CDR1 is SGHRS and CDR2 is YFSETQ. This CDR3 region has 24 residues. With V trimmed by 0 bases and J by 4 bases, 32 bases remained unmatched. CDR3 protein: CASSLEPGGGRRSDLAGAKYEQYF. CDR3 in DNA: TGCGCCAGCAGCTTGGAACCAGGGGGTGGACGGAGGAGCGATTTAGCGGGGGCCAAATACGAGCAGTACTTC.

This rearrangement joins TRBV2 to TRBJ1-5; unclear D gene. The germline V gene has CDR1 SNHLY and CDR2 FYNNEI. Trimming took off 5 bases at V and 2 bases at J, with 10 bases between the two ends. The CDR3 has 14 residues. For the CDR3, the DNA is TGTGCCAGCAGTCGTCTCTGGGGCAATCAGCCCCAGCATTTT. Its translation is CASSRLWGNQPQHF.

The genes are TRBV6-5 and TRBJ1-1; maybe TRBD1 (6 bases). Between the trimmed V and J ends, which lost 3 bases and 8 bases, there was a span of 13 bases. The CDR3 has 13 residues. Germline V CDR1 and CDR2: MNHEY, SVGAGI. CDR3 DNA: TGTGCCAGCAGTTATTTGGGGGCGGGGGAAGCTTTCTTT. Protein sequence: CASSYLGAGEAFF.

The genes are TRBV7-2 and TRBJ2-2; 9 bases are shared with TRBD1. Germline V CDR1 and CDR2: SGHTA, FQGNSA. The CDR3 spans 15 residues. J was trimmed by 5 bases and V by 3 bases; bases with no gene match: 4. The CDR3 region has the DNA TGTGCCAGCAGCTTTGGGACAGGGCGAACCGGGGAGCTGTTTTTT. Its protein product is CASSFGTGRTGELFF. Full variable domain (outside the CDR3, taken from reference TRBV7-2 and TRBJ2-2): GAGVSQSPSNKVTEKGKDVELRCDPISGHTALYWYRQSLGQGLEFLIYFQGNSAPDKSGLPSDRFSAERTGGSVSTLTIQRTQQEDSAVYLCASSFGTGRTGELFFGEGSRLTVL.

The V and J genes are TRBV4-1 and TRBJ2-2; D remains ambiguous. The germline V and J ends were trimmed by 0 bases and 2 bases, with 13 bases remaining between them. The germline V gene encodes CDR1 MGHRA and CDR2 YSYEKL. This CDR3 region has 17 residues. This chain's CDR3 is CASSQDLRNRNTGELFF. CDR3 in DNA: TGCGCCAGCAGCCAAGATCTGCGAAACCGAAACACCGGGGAGCTGTTTTTT.

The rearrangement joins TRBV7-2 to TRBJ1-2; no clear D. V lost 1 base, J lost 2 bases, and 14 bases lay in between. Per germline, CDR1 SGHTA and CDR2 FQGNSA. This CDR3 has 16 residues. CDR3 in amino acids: CASSLEGANANYGYTF. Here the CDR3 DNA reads TGTGCCAGCAGCTTAGAGGGAGCAAACGCAAACTATGGCTACACCTTC.

The CDR3 DNA reads TGTGCCAGCAGCAAGGGCGGGGCCAACGAGCAGTACTTC. Translating it yields CASSKGGANEQYF. The chain has TRBV21-1 and TRBJ2-5; the D call TRBD2 from the table was never checked on the DNA. The end of the DNA is better explained by TRBJ2-7, so the J call may be wrong. TRBV21-1 is reported as a pseudogene. The CDR3 is 13 amino acids.

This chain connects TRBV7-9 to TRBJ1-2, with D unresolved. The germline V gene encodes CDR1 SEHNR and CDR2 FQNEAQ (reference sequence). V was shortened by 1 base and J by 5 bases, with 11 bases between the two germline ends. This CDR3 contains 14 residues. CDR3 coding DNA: TGTGCCAGCAGCTTAGAGTTAGCAGAGTATGGCTACACCTTC. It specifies CASSLELAEYGYTF.

The CDR3 protein is CASSTRSGLRQYEQYF. CDR3 in DNA: TGTGCCAGCAGTACCCGGAGCGGACTTCGGCAGTACGAGCAGTACTTC. This chain links TRBV11-2 with TRBJ2-7; perhaps TRBD2 as D (5 bases). V was trimmed by 6 bases and J by 4 bases, leaving 22 bases between them. The CDR3 contains 16 residues. Germline V lookup: CDR1 SGHAT, CDR2 FQNNGV.

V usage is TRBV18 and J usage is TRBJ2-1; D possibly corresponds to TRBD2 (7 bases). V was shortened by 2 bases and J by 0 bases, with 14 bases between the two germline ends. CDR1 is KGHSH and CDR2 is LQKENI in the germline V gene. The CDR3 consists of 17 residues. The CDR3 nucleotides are TGTGCCAGCTCACCAAGTTGGGGGGGCCTCTCCTACAATGAGCAGTTCTTC. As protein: CASSPSWGGLSYNEQFF.

The CDR3 sequence is CASSPQDGGLGLFF. CDR3 in DNA: TGTGCCAGCTCACCACAAGATGGAGGTTTGGGACTGTTTTTT. The chain has TRBV18 and TRBJ1-4; D is ambiguous. Germline V CDR1 and CDR2: KGHSH, LQKENI. Trimming left V 1 base short and J 13 bases short, with 16 bases between. The CDR3 is made up of 14 amino acids.

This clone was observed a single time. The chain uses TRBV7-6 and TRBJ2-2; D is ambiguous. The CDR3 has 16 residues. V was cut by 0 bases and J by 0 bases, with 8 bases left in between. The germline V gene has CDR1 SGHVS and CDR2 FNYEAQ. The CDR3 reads CASSLASASNTGELFF. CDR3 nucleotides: TGTGCCAGCAGCTTAGCGTCGGCCTCGAACACCGGGGAGCTGTTTTTT.

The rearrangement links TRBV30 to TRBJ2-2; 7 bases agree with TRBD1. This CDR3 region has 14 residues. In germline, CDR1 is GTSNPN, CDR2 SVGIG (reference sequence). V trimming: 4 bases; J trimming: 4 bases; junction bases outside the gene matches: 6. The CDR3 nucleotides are TGTGCCTGGACCCGGGACAGCCTCACCGGGGAGCTGTTTTTT. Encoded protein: CAWTRDSLTGELFF. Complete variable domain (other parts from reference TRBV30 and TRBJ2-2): SQTIHQWPATLVQPVGSPLSLECTVEGTSNPNLYWYRQAAGRGLQLLFYSVGIGQISSEVPQNLSASRPQDRQFILSSKKLLLSDSGFYLCAWTRDSLTGELFFGEGSRLTVL.

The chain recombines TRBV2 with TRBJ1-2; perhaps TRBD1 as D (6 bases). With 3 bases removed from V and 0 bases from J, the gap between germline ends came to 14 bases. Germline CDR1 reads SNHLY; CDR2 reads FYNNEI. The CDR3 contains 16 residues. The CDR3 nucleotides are TGTGCCAGCAGTGACGTGGGGGGCGCTACTAACTATGGCTACACCTTC. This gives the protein CASSDVGGATNYGYTF. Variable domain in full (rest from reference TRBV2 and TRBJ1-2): EPEVTQTPSHQVTQMGQEVILRCVPISNHLYFYWYRQILGQKVEFLVSFYNNEISEKSEIFDDQFSVERPDGSNFTLKIRSTKLEDSAMYFCASSDVGGATNYGYTFGSGTRLTVV.

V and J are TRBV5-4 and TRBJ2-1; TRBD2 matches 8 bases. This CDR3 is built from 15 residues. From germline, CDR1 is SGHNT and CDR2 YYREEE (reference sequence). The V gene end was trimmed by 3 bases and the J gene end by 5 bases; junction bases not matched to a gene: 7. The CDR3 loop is CASSSGGAFDNEQFF. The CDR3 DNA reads TGTGCCAGCAGCTCCGGGGGGGCCTTCGACAATGAGCAGTTCTTC. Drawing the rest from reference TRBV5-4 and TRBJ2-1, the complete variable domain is ETGVTQSPTHLIKTRGQQVTLRCSSQSGHNTVSWYQQALGQGPQFIFQYYREEENGRGNFPPRFSGLQFPNYSSELNVNALELDDSALYLCASSSGGAFDNEQFFGPGTRLTVL.

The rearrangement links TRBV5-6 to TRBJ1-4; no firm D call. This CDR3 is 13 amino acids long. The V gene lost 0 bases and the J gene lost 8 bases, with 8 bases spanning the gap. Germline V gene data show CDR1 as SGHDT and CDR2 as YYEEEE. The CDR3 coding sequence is TGTGCCAGCAGCTTGGCCCAAGGGGAAAAACTGTTTTTT. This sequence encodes CASSLAQGEKLFF.

CDR3: CSVERGRTVTGEQFF. The CDR3, as DNA: TGCAGCGTTGAAAGGGGGCGGACAGTTACCGGTGAGCAGTTCTTC. The rearrangement uses TRBV29-1 and TRBJ2-1; 7 bases are a match to TRBD1. This CDR3 contains 15 residues. The germline V gene encodes CDR1 SQVTM and CDR2 ANQGSEA. V trimming: 2 bases; J trimming: 9 bases; junction bases outside the gene matches: 13.

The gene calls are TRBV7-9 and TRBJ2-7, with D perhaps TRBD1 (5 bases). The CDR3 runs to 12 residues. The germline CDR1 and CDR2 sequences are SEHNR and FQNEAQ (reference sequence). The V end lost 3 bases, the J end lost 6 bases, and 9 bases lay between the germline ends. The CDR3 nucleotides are TGTGCCAGCAGCTTTCAGGGTGGCGAGCAGTACTTC. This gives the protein CASSFQGGEQYF.

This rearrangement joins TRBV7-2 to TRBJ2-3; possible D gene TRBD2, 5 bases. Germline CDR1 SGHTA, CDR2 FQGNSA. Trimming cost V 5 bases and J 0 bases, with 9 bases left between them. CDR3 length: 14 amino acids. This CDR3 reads CASSPDFSTDTQYF. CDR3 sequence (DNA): TGTGCCAGCAGCCCGGACTTTAGCACAGATACGCAGTATTTT.

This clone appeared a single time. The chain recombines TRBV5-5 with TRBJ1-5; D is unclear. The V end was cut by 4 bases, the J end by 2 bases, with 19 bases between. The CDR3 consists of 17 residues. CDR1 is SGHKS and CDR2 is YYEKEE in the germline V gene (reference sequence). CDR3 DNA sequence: TGTGCCAGCAGCCCCAGGCCGGGCCCCTCAGGCAATCAGCCCCAGCATTTT. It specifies CASSPRPGPSGNQPQHF.

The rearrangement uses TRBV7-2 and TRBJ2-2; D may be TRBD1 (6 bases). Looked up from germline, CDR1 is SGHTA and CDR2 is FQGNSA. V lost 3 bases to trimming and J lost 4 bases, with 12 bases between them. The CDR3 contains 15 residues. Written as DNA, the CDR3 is TGTGCCAGCAGCTTGACGACAGGAGCCACCGGGGAGCTGTTTTTT. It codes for CASSLTTGATGELFF.

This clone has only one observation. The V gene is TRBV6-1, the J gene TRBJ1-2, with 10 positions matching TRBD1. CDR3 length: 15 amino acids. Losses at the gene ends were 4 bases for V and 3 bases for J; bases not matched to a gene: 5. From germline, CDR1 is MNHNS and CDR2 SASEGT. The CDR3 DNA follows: TGTGCCAGCAGTGGACGACAGGGGGCGGACTATGGCTACACCTTC. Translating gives CASSGRQGADYGYTF.

The CDR3 sequence: CASSARVNGNIQYF. The CDR3, as DNA: TGTGCCAGCAGTGCTCGAGTCAATGGGAACATTCAGTACTTC. The chain employs TRBV6-5 and TRBJ2-4; D ambiguous. Trimming shortened V by 5 bases and J by 7 bases, and 15 bases separated the two germline ends. Germline loops: CDR1 MNHEY, CDR2 SVGAGI. This CDR3 contains 14 residues.

CDR3 region: CAIWDRSVDGYTF. CDR3 sequence (DNA): TGTGCCATTTGGGACAGGTCAGTGGATGGCTACACCTTC. This chain connects TRBV10-3 to TRBJ1-2, with 8 bases fitting TRBD1. V trimming: 9 bases; J trimming: 6 bases; junction bases outside the gene matches: 9. Per the germline V gene, CDR1 is ENHRY and CDR2 is SYGVKD. This CDR3 has 13 amino acids.